Each of the 10 T cell receptor beta chains below was sequenced from the same sample in a study of beta chain features in type 1 diabetes. Reverse transcribing all isolated RNA meant expressed TCRB transcripts were sequenced. The protocol was immunoSEQ multiplex PCR, while the TCRdb copy is restricted to in-frame clones and leaves out a portion. Here the sample spans a few hundred thousand clones, 11% to 15% being singletons. The sample taken for sequencing was central memory CD4+ T cells from blood. The source of these receptors is a man aged 30-40 years in good health.

This clone was picked up many times. V usage is TRBV14 and J usage is TRBJ1-5; TRBD1 is a possible D gene (6 bases). This CDR3 spans 14 amino acids. V dropped 1 base and J dropped 7 bases, with 11 bases sitting between them. Per germline, CDR1 SGHDN and CDR2 FVKESK. CDR3 region: CASSQVGGGQPQHF. The DNA of the CDR3 is TGTGCCAGCAGCCAAGTGGGAGGGGGACAGCCCCAGCATTTT.

This clone appeared a few times. The chain has TRBV7-2 and TRBJ2-2; weak D call: TRBD2 (5 bases). The V end lost 5 bases, the J end lost 4 bases, and 11 bases lay between the germline ends. CDR3 length: 14 residues. From germline, CDR1 is SGHTA and CDR2 FQGNSA. CDR3 residues: CASSADSITGELFF. In DNA, the CDR3 is TGTGCCAGCAGCGCGGACTCAATCACCGGGGAGCTGTTTTTT.

The chain links TRBV30 to TRBJ2-1, with 12 bases identical to TRBD2. Germline loops: CDR1 GTSNPN, CDR2 SVGIG (reference sequence). Unmatched junction bases numbered 5, after V lost 2 bases and J lost 6 bases. This CDR3 region has 15 residues. CDR3 in DNA: TGTGCCTGGAGTCGGACTAGCGGGACCCTCAATGAGCAGTTCTTC. Amino acid sequence: CAWSRTSGTLNEQFF.

This clone has more than one count but fewer than ten. The gene calls are TRBV5-4 and TRBJ2-3, with D hard to call. The CDR3 loop spans 17 amino acids. Trimming took 4 bases from V and 5 from J, leaving 23 bases between them. Germline values: CDR1 SGHNT, CDR2 YYREEE (reference sequence). This CDR3 reads CASSQRVFQPLQDTQYF. Here the CDR3 DNA reads TGTGCCAGCAGCCAACGGGTTTTCCAACCACTGCAAGATACGCAGTATTTT.

Notes on this clone: A single base is all that separates this from a far larger clone, so a read error is likely. The chain recombines TRBV5-6 with TRBJ1-3; D is uncertain. V was shortened by 4 bases and J by 0 bases, with 5 bases between the two germline ends. This CDR3 is 13 amino acids long. Germline V gene lookup returns CDR1 SGHDT and CDR2 YYEEEE. The CDR3 region is CASSHTSGNTIYF. The DNA of the CDR3 is TGTGCCAGCAGCCACACCTCTGGAAACACCATATATTTT.

Here the CDR3 DNA reads TGTGCCAGCAGTGACACCAGCGGGACGCGACAGTACTTC. It yields the protein CASSDTSGTRQYF. The V gene is TRBV6-4, the J gene TRBJ2-5; 7 positions match TRBD2. V was clipped by 2 bases and J by 11 bases; unmatched bases: 8. Germline V gene sequence: CDR1 MRHNA, CDR2 SNTAGT. The CDR3 spans 13 residues.

Comment on this clone: One end of the junction does not line up with germline, which may come from a read error. The V and J genes are TRBV2 and TRBJ1-1; D is perhaps TRBD1 (5 bases). The germline CDR1 and CDR2 sequences are SNHLY and FYNNEI. This CDR3 spans 13 amino acids. CDR3 in DNA: TGTGCCAGCGGGGGAGTAGTGAATACTGAAGCTTTCTTT. It yields the protein CASGGVVNTEAFF.

The chain is built from TRBV11-2 and TRBJ2-5; the match to TRBD1 covers 8 bases. The V segment lost 4 bases and the J segment 5 bases; nucleotides outside the gene matches: 6. Germline lookup yields CDR1 SGHAT and CDR2 FQNNGV. This CDR3 has 14 residues. CDR3 DNA sequence: TGTGCCAGCAGCTCGACAGGGGAAACGGAGACCCAGTACTTC. Translating it yields CASSSTGETETQYF.

This clone was picked up a small number of times. The gene calls are TRBV27 and TRBJ2-3, with D possibly matching TRBD2 (6 bases). Germline CDR1 and CDR2: MNHEY and SMNVEV (reference sequence). The ends were cut back, 5 bases at V and 0 bases at J, with 12 bases in the middle. The CDR3 sequence is 15 residues long. The chain's CDR3 is CASSPLAESTDTQYF. The CDR3 DNA reads TGTGCCAGCAGTCCATTAGCGGAGAGCACAGATACGCAGTATTTT.

This clone was detected once. V is TRBV27 and J is TRBJ2-2; 10 nucleotides align to TRBD2. CDR3 length equals 18 residues. Trimming cost V 4 bases and J 3 bases; bases outside gene matches: 11. Germline V gene sequence: CDR1 MNHEY, CDR2 SMNVEV (reference sequence). The CDR3 protein is CASSSRWIAGGDTGELFF. CDR3 in DNA: TGTGCCAGCAGTTCGCGGTGGATAGCGGGAGGAGACACCGGGGAGCTGTTTTTT.